This T cell receptor beta chain was obtained from a study of beta chain features in type 1 diabetes. Study overall: Sorted cells, approximately 110,000,000 in number, were examined across all samples.

Germline V gene lookup returns CDR1 SGHDN and CDR2 FVKESK. After removal of 3 bases from V and 10 bases from J, the junction contained 14 bases not matched to a gene. This CDR3 is built from 15 residues. This clone came up a few times. Expressed TCRB transcripts were sequenced after all isolated RNA was converted to cDNA. Generated by immunoSEQ multiplex PCR, the TCRdb table keeps only in-frame clones and is missing some. The data hold under 200,000 clones, with 7% to 10% observed a single time. The receptor was derived from a woman aged 18-29 years in good health. The chain is built from TRBV14 and TRBJ1-2, with 7 nucleotides matching TRBD1. Sample: central memory CD4+ T cells from blood. The CDR3 loop reads CASSHYRGTASFYTF. The CDR3 DNA sequence: TGTGCCAGCAGCCACTACCGCGGGACAGCCTCCTTCTACACCTTC.